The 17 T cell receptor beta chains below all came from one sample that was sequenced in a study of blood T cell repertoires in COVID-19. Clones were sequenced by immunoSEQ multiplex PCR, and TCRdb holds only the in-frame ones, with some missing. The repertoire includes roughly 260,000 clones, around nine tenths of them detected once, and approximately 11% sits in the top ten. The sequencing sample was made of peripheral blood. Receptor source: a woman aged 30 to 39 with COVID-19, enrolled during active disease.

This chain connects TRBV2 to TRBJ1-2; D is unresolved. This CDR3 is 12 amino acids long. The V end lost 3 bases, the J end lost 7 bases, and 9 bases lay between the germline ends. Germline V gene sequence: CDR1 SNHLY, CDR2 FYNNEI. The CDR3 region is CASSDSGFGYTF. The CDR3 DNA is TGTGCCAGCAGTGATTCCGGGTTTGGCTACACCTTC.

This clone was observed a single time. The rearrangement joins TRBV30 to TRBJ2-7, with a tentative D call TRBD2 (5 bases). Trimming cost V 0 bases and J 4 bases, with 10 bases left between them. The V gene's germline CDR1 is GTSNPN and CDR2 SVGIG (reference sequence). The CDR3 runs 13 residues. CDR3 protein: CAWSVLGGYEQYF. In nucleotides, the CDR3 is TGTGCCTGGAGTGTACTCGGCGGGTACGAGCAGTACTTC.

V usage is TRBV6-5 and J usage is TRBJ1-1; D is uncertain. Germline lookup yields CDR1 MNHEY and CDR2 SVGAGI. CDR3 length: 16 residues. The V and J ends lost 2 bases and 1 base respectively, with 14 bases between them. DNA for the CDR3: TGTGCCAGCAGTTACCCCCCGAGGTATAAGAACACTGAAGCTTTCTTT. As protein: CASSYPPRYKNTEAFF.

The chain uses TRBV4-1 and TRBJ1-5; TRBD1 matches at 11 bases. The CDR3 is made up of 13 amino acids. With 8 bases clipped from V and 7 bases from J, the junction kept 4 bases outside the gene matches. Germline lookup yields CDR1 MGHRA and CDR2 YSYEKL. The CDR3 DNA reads TGCGCCAGCGGACAGGGGGCAAAACAGCCCCAGCATTTT. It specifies CASGQGAKQPQHF.

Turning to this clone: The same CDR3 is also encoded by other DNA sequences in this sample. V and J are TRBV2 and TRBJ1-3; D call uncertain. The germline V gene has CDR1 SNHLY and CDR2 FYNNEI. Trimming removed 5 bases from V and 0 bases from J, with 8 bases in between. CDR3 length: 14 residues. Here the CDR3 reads CASSRESSGNTIYF. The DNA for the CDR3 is TGTGCCAGCAGTCGTGAGAGCTCTGGAAACACCATATATTTT.

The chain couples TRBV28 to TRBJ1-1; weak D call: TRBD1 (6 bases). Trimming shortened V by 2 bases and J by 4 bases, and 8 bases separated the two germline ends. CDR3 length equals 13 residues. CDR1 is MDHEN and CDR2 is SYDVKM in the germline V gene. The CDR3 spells CASSLGTITEAFF. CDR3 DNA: TGTGCCAGCAGTTTAGGGACAATCACTGAAGCTTTCTTT.

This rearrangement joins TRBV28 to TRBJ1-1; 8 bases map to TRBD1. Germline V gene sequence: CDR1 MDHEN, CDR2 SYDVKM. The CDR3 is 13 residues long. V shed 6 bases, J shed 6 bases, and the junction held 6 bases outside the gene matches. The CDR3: CASRPTGGPEAFF. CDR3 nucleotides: TGTGCCAGCAGACCCACAGGGGGTCCTGAAGCTTTCTTT. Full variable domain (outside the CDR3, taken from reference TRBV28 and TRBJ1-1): DVKVTQSSRYLVKRTGEKVFLECVQDMDHENMFWYRQDPGLGLRLIYFSYDVKMKEKGDIPEGYSVSREKKERFSLILESASTNQTSMYLCASRPTGGPEAFFGQGTRLTVV.

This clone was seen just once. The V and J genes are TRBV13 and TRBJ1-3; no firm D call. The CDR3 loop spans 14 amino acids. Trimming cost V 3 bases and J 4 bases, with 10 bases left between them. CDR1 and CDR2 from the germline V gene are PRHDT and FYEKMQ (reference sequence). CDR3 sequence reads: CASSFDSGGNTIYF. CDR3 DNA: TGTGCCAGCAGCTTTGACTCCGGGGGAAACACCATATATTTT.

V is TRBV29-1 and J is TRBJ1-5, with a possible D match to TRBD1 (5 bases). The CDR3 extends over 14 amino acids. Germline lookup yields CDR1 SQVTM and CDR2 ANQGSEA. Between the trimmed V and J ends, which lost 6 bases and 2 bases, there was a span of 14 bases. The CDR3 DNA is TGCAGCGTCCGCTTGGGAGGGGGCAATCAGCCCCAGCATTTT. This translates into CSVRLGGGNQPQHF.

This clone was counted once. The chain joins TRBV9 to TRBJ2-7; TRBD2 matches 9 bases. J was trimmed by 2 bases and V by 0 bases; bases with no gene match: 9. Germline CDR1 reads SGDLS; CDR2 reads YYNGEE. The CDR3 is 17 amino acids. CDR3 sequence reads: CASSVGTRLAGTYEQYF. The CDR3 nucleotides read TGTGCCAGCAGCGTAGGTACTCGGCTAGCGGGAACCTACGAGCAGTACTTC. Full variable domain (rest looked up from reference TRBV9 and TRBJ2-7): DSGVTQTPKHLITATGQRVTLRCSPRSGDLSVYWYQQSLDQGLQFLIQYYNGEERAKGNILERFSAQQFPDLHSELNLSSLELGDSALYFCASSVGTRLAGTYEQYFGPGTRLTVT.

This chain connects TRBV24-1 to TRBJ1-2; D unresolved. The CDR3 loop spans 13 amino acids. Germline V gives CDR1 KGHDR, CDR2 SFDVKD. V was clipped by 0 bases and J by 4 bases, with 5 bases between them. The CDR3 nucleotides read TGTGCCACCAGTGATTTGAACAGCTATGGCTACACCTTC. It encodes CATSDLNSYGYTF.

CDR3 sequence (DNA): TGCGCCAGCAGCTTGGACGGACTAGCGGGAGGCGGTGAGCAGTTCTTC. Its translation: CASSLDGLAGGGEQFF. The chain employs TRBV5-1 and TRBJ2-1; TRBD2 matches 14 bases. The CDR3 has 16 amino acids. Germline values: CDR1 SGHRS, CDR2 YFSETQ. Trimming took 0 bases from V and 9 from J; bases not matched to a gene: 5.

CDR3 sequence: CASSFSDNEQFF. The CDR3 DNA reads TGTGCCAGCAGCTTCTCAGACAATGAGCAGTTCTTC. This chain uses TRBV11-3 with TRBJ2-1; no clear D. Germline lookup yields CDR1 SGHNT and CDR2 YENEEA. The CDR3 runs to 12 residues. V gave up 3 bases and J gave up 5 bases, with 5 bases separating them.

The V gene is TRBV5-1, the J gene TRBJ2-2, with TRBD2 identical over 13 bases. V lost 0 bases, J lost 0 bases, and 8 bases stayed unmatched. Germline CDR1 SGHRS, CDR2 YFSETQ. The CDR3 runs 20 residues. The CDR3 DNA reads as TGCGCCAGCAGCTTGGGGACTAGCGGGAGAGGGGTATCGAACACCGGGGAGCTGTTTTTT. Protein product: CASSLGTSGRGVSNTGELFF.

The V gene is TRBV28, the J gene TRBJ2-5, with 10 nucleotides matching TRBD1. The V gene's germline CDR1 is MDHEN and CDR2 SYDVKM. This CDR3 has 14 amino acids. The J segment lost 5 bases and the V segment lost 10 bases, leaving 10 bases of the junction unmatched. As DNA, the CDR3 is TGTGCCACTCCCCCCGGGGACAGGGGTGAGACCCAGTACTTC. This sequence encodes CATPPGDRGETQYF. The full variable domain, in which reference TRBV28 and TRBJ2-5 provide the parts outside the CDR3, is DVKVTQSSRYLVKRTGEKVFLECVQDMDHENMFWYRQDPGLGLRLIYFSYDVKMKEKGDIPEGYSVSREKKERFSLILESASTNQTSMYLCATPPGDRGETQYFGPGTRLLVL.

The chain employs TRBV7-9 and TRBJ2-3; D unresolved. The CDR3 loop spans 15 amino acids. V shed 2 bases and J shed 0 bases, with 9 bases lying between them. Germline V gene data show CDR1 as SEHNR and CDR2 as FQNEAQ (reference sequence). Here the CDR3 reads CASSLTGQSTDTQYF. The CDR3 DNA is TGTGCCAGCAGCTTAACGGGTCAAAGCACAGATACGCAGTATTTT.

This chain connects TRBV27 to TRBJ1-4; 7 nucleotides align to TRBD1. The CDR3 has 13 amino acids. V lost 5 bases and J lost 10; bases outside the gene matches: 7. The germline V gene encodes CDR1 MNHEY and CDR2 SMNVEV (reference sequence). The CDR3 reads CASSLQGFGKLFF. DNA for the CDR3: TGTGCCAGCAGTCTACAGGGGTTCGGAAAACTGTTTTTT.